This T cell receptor beta chain originates from a study of control samples from healthy donors and cancer patients. Here immunoSEQ multiplex PCR was the method, and the copy in TCRdb shows in-frame clones only, minus some. The sample has some 130,000 clones, about 92% seen once. CDR3 length: 11 residues. Trimming shortened V by 10 bases and J by 8 bases, and 14 bases separated the two germline ends. Germline V CDR1 and CDR2: MDHEN, SYDVKM. Sequencing was performed on PBMCs. The chain links TRBV28 to TRBJ1-2, with D possibly matching TRBD1 (6 bases). This clonotype originated in a middle-aged man with head and neck cancer. The CDR3 sequence: CATLEGEGYTF. The CDR3 DNA sequence: TGTGCCACCCTGGAGGGGGAGGGCTACACCTTC.